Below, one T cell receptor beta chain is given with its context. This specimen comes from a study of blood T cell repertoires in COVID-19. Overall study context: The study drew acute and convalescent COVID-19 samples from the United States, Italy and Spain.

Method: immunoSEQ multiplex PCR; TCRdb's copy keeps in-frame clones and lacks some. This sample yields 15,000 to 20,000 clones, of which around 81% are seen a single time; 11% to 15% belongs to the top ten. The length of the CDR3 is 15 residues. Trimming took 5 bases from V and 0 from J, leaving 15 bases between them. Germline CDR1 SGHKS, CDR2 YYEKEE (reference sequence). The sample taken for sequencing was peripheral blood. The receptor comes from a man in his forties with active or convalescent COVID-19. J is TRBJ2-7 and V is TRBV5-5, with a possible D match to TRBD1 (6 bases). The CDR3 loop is CASRYGQTFSYEQYF. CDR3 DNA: TGTGCCAGCAGATACGGACAGACATTCTCCTACGAGCAGTACTTC.